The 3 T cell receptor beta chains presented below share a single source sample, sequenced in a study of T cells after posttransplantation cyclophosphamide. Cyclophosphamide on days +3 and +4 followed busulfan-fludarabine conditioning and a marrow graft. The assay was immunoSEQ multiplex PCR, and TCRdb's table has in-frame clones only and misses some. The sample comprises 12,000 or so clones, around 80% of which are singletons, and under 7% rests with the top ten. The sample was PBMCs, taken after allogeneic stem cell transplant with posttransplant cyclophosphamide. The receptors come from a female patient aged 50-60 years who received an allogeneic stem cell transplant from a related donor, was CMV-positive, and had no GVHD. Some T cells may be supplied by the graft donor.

In nucleotides, the CDR3 is TGTGCCAGCAGTTCCTTCCGAACGGGGACTGAAGCTTTCTTT. This encodes CASSSFRTGTEAFF. The chain couples TRBV6-5 to TRBJ1-1, with D unresolved. Trimming pared 4 bases from V and 5 bases from J, leaving 14 bases between. CDR1 and CDR2 from the germline V gene are MNHEY and SVGAGI. This CDR3 region has 14 residues.

The CDR3 nucleotides are TGTGCCAGCAGTCGACAGGGAAATTCACCCCTCCACTTT. This gives the protein CASSRQGNSPLHF. The chain joins TRBV6-1 to TRBJ1-6; 7 bases align to TRBD1. V was pared by 5 bases and J by 7 bases, with 2 bases of the junction left unmatched. The CDR3 runs to 13 residues. Germline loops: CDR1 MNHNS, CDR2 SASEGT.

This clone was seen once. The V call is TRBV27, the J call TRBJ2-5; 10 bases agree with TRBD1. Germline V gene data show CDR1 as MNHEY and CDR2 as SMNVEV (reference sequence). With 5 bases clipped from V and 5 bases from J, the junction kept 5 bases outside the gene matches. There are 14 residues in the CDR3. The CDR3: CASSRTGGGETQYF. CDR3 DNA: TGTGCCAGCAGTAGGACAGGGGGGGGCGAGACCCAGTACTTC.